This TCR beta chain emerged from a study of T-cell memory formation after mild COVID-19. This clonotype was observed a few times. One entry per CDR3 protein, called by TCRdb with MiXCR from the 5' RACE reads. The table includes about 88,000 distinct CDR3 sequences, 20% to 30% detected once. CDR3 length: 13 amino acids. Per germline, CDR1 MDHEN and CDR2 SYDVKM. The V gene end was trimmed by 11 bases and the J gene end by 0 bases; junction bases not matched to a gene: 4. The chain joins TRBV28 to TRBJ2-1; TRBD1 agrees at 7 bases. The receptor was derived from a man between 18 and 29 years old who had mild COVID-19 (a few samples of this study predate the infection). Cell type and time point are not known. The sample comprised PBMCs or a T cell subset sorted from them (not recorded which). CDR3 nucleotides: TGTGCCGGACAGGCTAGCTCCTACAATGAGCAGTTCTTC. This translates into CAGQASSYNEQFF. Full variable domain (remainder filled in from reference TRBV28 and TRBJ2-1): DVKVTQSSRYLVKRTGEKVFLECVQDMDHENMFWYRQDPGLGLRLIYFSYDVKMKEKGDIPEGYSVSREKKERFSLILESASTNQTSMYLCAGQASSYNEQFFGPGTRLTVL.